Listed below are T cell receptor beta chains from one sample, sequenced in a study of CD8 T cells in Susac syndrome. TCRdb independently ran MiXCR on the immunoSEQ multiplex PCR reads; one entry per CDR3 protein. Of some 400,000 distinct CDR3 sequences listed, roughly 85% are singletons. The sequenced sample consisted of CD8+ T cells from PBMCs. These TCRs come from a human donor with multiple sclerosis. Each CDR3 is given with its conserved first and last residue.

V gene: TRBV12-3/TRBV12-4; J gene: TRBJ2-7; CDR3 protein: CASSLFTLNEQYF
V gene: TRBV29-1; J gene: TRBJ1-4; CDR3 protein: CSAEGGDEKLFF
V gene: TRBV15; J gene: TRBJ1-2; CDR3 protein: CATSRTYGGDYGYTF
V gene: TRBV3-1; J gene: TRBJ1-2; CDR3 protein: CASSQDWGFKTGGRRGYTF
V gene: TRBV4-1; J gene: TRBJ2-6; CDR3 protein: CASSQDRVTGANVLTF
V gene: TRBV4-1; J gene: TRBJ2-1; CDR3 protein: CASSQDPPLAGFYNEQFF
V gene: TRBV7-2; J gene: TRBJ2-7; CDR3 protein: CASSFSGPSYEQYF
V gene: TRBV27; J gene: TRBJ2-5; CDR3 protein: CASSLLQGRETQYF
V gene: TRBV5-4; J gene: TRBJ1-1; CDR3 protein: CASSFGEEAFF
V gene: TRBV27; J gene: TRBJ2-7; CDR3 protein: CASSPAGGAYEQYF
V gene: TRBV25-1; J gene: TRBJ2-1; CDR3 protein: CASSDWGRLGDEQFF
V gene: TRBV2; J gene: TRBJ1-4; CDR3 protein: CASSEYGRGHLFDEKLFF
V gene: TRBV30; J gene: TRBJ1-4; CDR3 protein: CAWEYGANEKLFF
V gene: TRBV7-9; J gene: TRBJ2-7; CDR3 protein: CASSPTGSYGQYF
V gene: TRBV27; J gene: TRBJ1-5; CDR3 protein: CASSPPGQNQPQHF
V gene: TRBV7-2; J gene: TRBJ1-5; CDR3 protein: CASSLGGNTQPQHF
V gene: TRBV4-1; J gene: TRBJ2-2; CDR3 protein: CASSQLPTMDTRELFF
V gene: TRBV27; J gene: TRBJ2-7; CDR3 protein: CASSSAGNSYEQYF
V gene: TRBV29-1; J gene: TRBJ2-6; CDR3 protein: CSVEDRVGPSGANVLTF
V gene: TRBV27; J gene: TRBJ2-4; CDR3 protein: CASRTATAKNIQYF
V gene: TRBV4-1; J gene: TRBJ2-3; CDR3 protein: CASSQGSGGRDTQYF
V gene: TRBV28; J gene: TRBJ1-1; CDR3 protein: CASTHLADYHTEAFF
V gene: TRBV6-1; J gene: TRBJ1-1; CDR3 protein: CASSEAVGLNTEAFF
V gene: TRBV6-6; J gene: TRBJ1-2; CDR3 protein: CASSLPDRNYGYTF
V gene: TRBV7-9; J gene: TRBJ1-2; CDR3 protein: CASSRTGIGYGYTF
V gene: TRBV7-2; J gene: TRBJ2-7; CDR3 protein: CASKSPDDYEQYF
V gene: TRBV9; J gene: TRBJ1-1; CDR3 protein: CASSPFKNTEAFF
V gene: TRBV6-6; J gene: TRBJ1-1; CDR3 protein: CASSLTGQEVFF
V gene: TRBV11-2; J gene: TRBJ2-7; CDR3 protein: CASSFTGGYEQYF
V gene: TRBV6-5; J gene: TRBJ2-2; CDR3 protein: CASTMDRATGELFF
V gene: TRBV27; J gene: TRBJ1-1; CDR3 protein: CASSLGTQGGTEAFF
V gene: TRBV12-3/TRBV12-4; J gene: TRBJ1-2; CDR3 protein: CASSEPVNYGYTF
V gene: TRBV11-2; J gene: TRBJ1-6; CDR3 protein: CASSLGRTGANSPLHF
V gene: TRBV12-3/TRBV12-4; J gene: TRBJ1-5; CDR3 protein: CASSASFGNQPQHF
V gene: TRBV5-8; J gene: TRBJ1-1; CDR3 protein: CASTLLTGGFTEAFF
V gene: TRBV4-1; J gene: TRBJ2-1; CDR3 protein: CASSQLTGLAGANEQFF
V gene: TRBV5-6; J gene: TRBJ2-5; CDR3 protein: CASSLGVVKETQYF
V gene: TRBV5-6; J gene: TRBJ2-5; CDR3 protein: CASSFRDRGRGEETQYF
V gene: TRBV5-1; J gene: TRBJ2-5; CDR3 protein: CASSLDGYQETQYF
V gene: TRBV27; J gene: TRBJ1-1; CDR3 protein: CASSSQGWGTEAFF